This TCR beta chain was found in a study of beta chain features in type 1 diabetes. Isolated RNA was reverse transcribed in full, so expressed TCRB transcripts were sequenced. This table comes from immunoSEQ multiplex PCR, and its TCRdb copy is limited to in-frame clones, with some not included. Found here are about 620,000 clones, 15% of them singletons; the top ten hold about 0.097%. Isolation of CD4+ naive, central memory, regulatory and stem cell-like memory cells was achieved by sorting via CD45RO/CCR7/CD25/CD127/CD95/CD27. The V gene end was trimmed by 7 bases and the J gene end by 7 bases; junction bases not matched to a gene: 15. Germline CDR1 and CDR2: MDHEN and SYDVKM. This CDR3 has 16 amino acids.

Sequences were obtained from naive CD4+ T cells from blood. The sequence was collected from a man between 18 and 35 years old in good health. The chain is built from TRBV28 and TRBJ1-4; TRBD1 matches 7 bases. The CDR3 region has the DNA TGTGCCAGCAAGACAGGGACACTACGGGGAGGTGAAAAACTGTTTTTT. The encoded protein is CASKTGTLRGGEKLFF.